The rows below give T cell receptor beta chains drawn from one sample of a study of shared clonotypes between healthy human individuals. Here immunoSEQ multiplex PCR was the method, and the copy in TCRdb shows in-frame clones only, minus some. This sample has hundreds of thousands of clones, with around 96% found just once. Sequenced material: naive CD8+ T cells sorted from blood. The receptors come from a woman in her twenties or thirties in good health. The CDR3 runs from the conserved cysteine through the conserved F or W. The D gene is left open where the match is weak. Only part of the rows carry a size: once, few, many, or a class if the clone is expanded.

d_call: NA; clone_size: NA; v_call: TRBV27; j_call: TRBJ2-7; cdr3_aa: CASSGGETYEQYF; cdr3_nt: TGTGCCAGCAGTGGAGGGGAAACCTACGAGCAGTACTTC
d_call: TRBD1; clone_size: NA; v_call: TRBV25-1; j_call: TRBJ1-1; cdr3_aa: CASSAQGDNTEAFF; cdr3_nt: TGTGCCAGCAGTGCCCAGGGGGATAACACTGAAGCTTTCTTT
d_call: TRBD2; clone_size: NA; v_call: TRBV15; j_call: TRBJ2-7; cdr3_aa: CATSRGLAGGISYEQYF; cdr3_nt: TGTGCCACCAGCAGAGGACTAGCGGGAGGTATATCCTACGAGCAGTACTTC
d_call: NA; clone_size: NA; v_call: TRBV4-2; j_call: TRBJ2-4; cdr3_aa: CASSQVGGPSSVAKNIQYF; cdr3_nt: TGTGCCAGCAGCCAAGTAGGAGGCCCTAGCTCTGTGGCCAAAAACATTCAGTACTTC
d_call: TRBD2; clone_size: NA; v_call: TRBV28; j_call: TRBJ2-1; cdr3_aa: CASSLGTSGYNEQFF; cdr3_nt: TGTGCCAGCAGTTTGGGGACTAGCGGGTACAATGAGCAGTTCTTC
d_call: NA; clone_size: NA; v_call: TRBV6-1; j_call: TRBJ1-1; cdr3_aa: CASSAGLLNTEAFF; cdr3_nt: TGTGCCAGCAGTGCGGGACTCCTGAACACTGAAGCTTTCTTT
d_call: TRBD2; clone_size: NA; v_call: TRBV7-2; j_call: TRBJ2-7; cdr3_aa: CASSLRLAGVDEQYF; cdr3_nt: TGTGCCAGCAGCCTTCGACTAGCGGGAGTAGACGAGCAGTACTTC
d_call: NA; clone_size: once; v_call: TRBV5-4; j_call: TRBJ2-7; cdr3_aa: CASSPRLGAQIQYEQYF; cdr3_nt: TGTGCCAGCAGCCCTAGACTGGGGGCCCAAATTCAGTACGAGCAGTACTTC
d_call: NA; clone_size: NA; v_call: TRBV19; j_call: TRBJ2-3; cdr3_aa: CASSKGQWTLLTDTQYF; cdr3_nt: TGTGCCAGTAGCAAAGGACAGTGGACTCTTCTCACAGATACGCAGTATTTT
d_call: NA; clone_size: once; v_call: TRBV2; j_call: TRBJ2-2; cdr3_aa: CASSGNTGELFF; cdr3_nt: TGTGCCAGCAGTGGAAACACCGGGGAGCTGTTTTTT
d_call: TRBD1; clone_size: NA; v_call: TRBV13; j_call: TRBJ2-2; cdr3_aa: CASSLGTGGANTGELFF; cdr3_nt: TGTGCCAGCAGCTTAGGGACAGGGGGCGCGAACACCGGGGAGCTGTTTTTT
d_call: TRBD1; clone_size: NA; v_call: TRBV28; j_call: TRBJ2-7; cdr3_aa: CASSLTTGGYEQYF; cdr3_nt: TGTGCCAGCAGCCTGACGACAGGGGGCTACGAGCAGTACTTC
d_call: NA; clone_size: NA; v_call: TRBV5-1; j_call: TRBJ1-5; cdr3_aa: CASSLGEGSAVQPQHF; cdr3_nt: TGCGCCAGCAGCTTGGGGGAGGGGTCCGCGGTTCAGCCCCAGCATTTT
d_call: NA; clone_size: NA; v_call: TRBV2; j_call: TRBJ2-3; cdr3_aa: CASSEGLAGTDTQYF; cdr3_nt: TGTGCCAGCAGTGAAGGTCTAGCTGGGACAGATACGCAGTATTTT
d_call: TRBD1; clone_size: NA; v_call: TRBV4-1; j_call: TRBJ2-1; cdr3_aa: CASSQTGTGVLNEQFF; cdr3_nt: TGCGCCAGCAGCCAAACAGGGACAGGGGTTTTGAATGAGCAGTTCTTC
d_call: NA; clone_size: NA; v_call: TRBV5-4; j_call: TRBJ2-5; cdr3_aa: CASRDSLQETQYF; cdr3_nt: TGTGCCAGCCGGGACTCCCTCCAAGAGACCCAGTACTTC
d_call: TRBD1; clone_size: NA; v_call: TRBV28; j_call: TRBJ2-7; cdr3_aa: CASTGEGQGLPYEQYF; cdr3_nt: TGTGCCAGCACCGGAGAGGGACAGGGTCTCCCCTACGAGCAGTACTTC
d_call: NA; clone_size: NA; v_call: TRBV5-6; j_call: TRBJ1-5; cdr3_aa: CASSLGAGGSNQPQHF; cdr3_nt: TGTGCCAGCAGCTTGGGTGCGGGGGGTAGCAATCAGCCCCAGCATTTT
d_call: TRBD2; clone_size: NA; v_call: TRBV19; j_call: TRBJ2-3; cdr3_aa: CASSFLLAGGSDTQYF; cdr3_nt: TGTGCCAGTAGTTTCCTACTAGCGGGAGGTTCGGATACGCAGTATTTT
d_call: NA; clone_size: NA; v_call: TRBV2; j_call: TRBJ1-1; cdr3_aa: CASSAPGQRPEAFF; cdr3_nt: TGTGCCAGCAGTGCCCCCGGACAGAGACCTGAAGCTTTCTTT
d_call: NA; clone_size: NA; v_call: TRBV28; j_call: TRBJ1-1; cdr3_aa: CASRWTEGGPFF; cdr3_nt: TGTGCCAGCAGGTGGACAGAGGGTGGACCTTTCTTT
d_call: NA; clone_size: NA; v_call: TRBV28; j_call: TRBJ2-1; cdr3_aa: CASSYRTNNEQFF; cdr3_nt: TGTGCCAGCAGTTATCGGACCAACAATGAGCAGTTCTTC
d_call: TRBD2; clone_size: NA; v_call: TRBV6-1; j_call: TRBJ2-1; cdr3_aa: CASNRSGVKYNEQFF; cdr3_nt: TGTGCCAGCAACCGAAGCGGGGTTAAGTACAATGAGCAGTTCTTC
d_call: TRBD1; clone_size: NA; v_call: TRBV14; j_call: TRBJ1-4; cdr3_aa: CASSPTGVGEKLFF; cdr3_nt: TGTGCCAGCAGCCCAACAGGGGTTGGCGAAAAACTGTTTTTT
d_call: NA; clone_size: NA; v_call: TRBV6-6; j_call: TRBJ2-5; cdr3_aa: CASSYSNRGAETQYF; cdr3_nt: TGTGCCAGCAGTTACTCGAATAGAGGGGCGGAGACCCAGTACTTC
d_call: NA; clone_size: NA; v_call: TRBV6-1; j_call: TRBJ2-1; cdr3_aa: CASGAGSLGNEQFF; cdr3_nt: TGTGCCAGCGGGGCTGGGTCTCTGGGCAATGAGCAGTTCTTC
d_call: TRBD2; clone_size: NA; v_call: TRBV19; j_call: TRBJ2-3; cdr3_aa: CASTRTSGSTDTQYF; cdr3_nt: TGTGCCAGTACCCGGACTAGCGGTAGCACAGATACGCAGTATTTT
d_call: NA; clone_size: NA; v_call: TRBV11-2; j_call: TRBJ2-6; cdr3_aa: CASSSFLGQVGSGANVLTF; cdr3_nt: TGTGCCAGCAGCTCCTTCCTAGGACAAGTTGGTTCTGGGGCCAACGTCCTGACTTTC
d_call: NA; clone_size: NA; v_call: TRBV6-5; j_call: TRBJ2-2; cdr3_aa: CASSYSPGSGELFF; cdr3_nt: TGTGCCAGCAGTTACAGTCCAGGCTCCGGGGAGCTGTTTTTT
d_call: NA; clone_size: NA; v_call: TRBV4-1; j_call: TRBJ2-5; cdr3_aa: CASSPPTRADLQETQYF; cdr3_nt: TGCGCCAGCAGCCCCCCAACACGAGCGGATCTCCAAGAGACCCAGTACTTC
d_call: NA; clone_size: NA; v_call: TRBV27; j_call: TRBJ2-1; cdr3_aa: CASSFGLGYNEQFF; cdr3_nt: TGTGCCAGCAGTTTTGGCCTAGGCTACAATGAGCAGTTCTTC
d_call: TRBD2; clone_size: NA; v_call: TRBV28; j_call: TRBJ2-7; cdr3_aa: CASSLRGGNLYEQYF; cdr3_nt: TGTGCCAGCAGTTTACGGGGAGGGAATCTCTACGAGCAGTACTTC
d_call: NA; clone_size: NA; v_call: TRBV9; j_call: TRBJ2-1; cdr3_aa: CASSVEESLDWANEQFF; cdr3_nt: TGTGCCAGCAGCGTAGAGGAATCTTTAGACTGGGCCAATGAGCAGTTCTTC
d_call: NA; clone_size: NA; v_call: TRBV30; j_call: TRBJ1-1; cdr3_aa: CAWSGDEAFF; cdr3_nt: TGTGCCTGGAGTGGCGACGAAGCTTTCTTT
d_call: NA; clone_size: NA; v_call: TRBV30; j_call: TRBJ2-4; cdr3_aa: CAWSVGDVGNIQYF; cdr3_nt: TGTGCCTGGAGTGTGGGGGATGTAGGAAACATTCAGTACTTC
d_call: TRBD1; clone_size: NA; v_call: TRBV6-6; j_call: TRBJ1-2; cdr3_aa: CASSYAIGTEYGYTF; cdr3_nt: TGTGCCAGCAGTTACGCCATCGGGACAGAATATGGCTACACCTTC
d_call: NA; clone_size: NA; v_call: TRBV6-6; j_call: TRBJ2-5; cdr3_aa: CASSGLEETQYF; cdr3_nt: TGTGCCAGCAGTGGACTGGAAGAGACCCAGTACTTC
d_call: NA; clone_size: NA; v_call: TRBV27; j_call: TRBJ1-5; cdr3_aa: CASSLTSPGNQPQHF; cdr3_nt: TGTGCCAGCAGTTTAACTTCTCCCGGCAATCAGCCCCAGCATTTT
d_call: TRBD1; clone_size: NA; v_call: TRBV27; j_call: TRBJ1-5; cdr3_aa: CASRTGGGNQPQHF; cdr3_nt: TGTGCCAGCCGGACAGGGGGAGGCAATCAGCCCCAGCATTTT
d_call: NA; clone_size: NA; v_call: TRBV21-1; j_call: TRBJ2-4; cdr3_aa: CASSTLPLAGGTKNIQYF; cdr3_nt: TGTGCCAGCAGCACACTTCCGCTAGCGGGAGGAACCAAAAACATTCAGTACTTC